This TCR beta chain was identified in a study of PD-1 blockade in classical Hodgkin lymphoma (dated by TCRdb to the early 2020s). Background on the whole study: Nivolumab dosing was 3 mg/kg intravenously every 2 weeks, continuing until either disease progression or unacceptable toxicity. The study used TCR beta sequencing and CyTOF to define a peripheral blood immune signature of response to PD-1 blockade in classical Hodgkin lymphoma.

Comments on this clone: This receptor's antigen is unknown. One base away there is no much larger clone; base qualities are not given.

The Qiagen DNeasy kit was used to extract genomic DNA from unsorted PBMCs and from the negatively selected CD4+ and CD8+ fractions. TCR beta CDR3 regions were subjected to amplification by immunoSEQ multiplex PCR with primers that anneal to V and J segments. Amplification bias was minimized using a synthetic immune receptor repertoire, and residual bias was removed computationally after sequencing. In the original analysis: Custom Python scripts were used to quantify repertoire diversity as the Shannon entropy index. Unsorted, CD4+ and CD8+ repertoires were analyzed separately, except in combined analyses where CD4+ and CD8+ sequences were merged in silico. Clonal expansion was defined as at least a 2-fold frequency increase after treatment relative to C1D1, with a pseudocount of 0.5 for undetected baseline clones. Clones with 0 or 1 copy at C1D1 were defined as singleton clones, while clones with 2 or more copies were defined as non-singleton clones. By matching protein sequences in sorted samples from the same patient, clones expanded in unsorted samples were annotated as CD4+, CD8+ or unknown. Wilcoxon tests on paired samples were used to test changes in diversity from C1D1 to C4D1. Held by TCRdb, this immuneACCESS table contains in-frame sequences only and omits some clones. Under half of the omission traces to an unresolved V gene where checked; the cause of the rest is unknown. The DNA gave D and trimming, while V, J and clone size come from that table. The sample records tens of thousands of clones, 85% to 90% of which are singletons. Clones ranked in the top ten supply approximately 9.1% of the sample.

Explained via the paper, the time point label denotes: cycle 1 day 1 (C1D1), immediately before nivolumab initiation. Every trial patient had relapsed after autologous stem cell transplantation, and cohorts A, B and C differed in prior brentuximab vedotin exposure. A total of more than 55 patients with relapsed/refractory classical Hodgkin lymphoma made up the trial cohort, and each patient's best overall response was complete response, partial response or progressive disease. Single-agent nivolumab was administered to trial patients in the multi-cohort phase II CheckMate 205 trial. An independent review committee assessed best overall response by applying the 2007 International Working Group response criteria. Trial PBMCs were obtained immediately prior to nivolumab initiation (C1D1) and on therapy at cycle 2 day 1 and cycle 4 day 1. After peripheral blood was drawn into 8 mL Vacutainer Cell Preparation Tubes, PBMCs were isolated by centrifugation and then cryopreserved.

Trimming at the junction amounts to 5 bases on V and 2 bases on J, and the germline ends lie 10 bases apart. CDR1 and CDR2 are read off the germline V gene (reference sequence) as MNHEY and SMNVEV. The CDR3, cysteine through phenylalanine, is 13 amino acids long. Left in the record is the CDR3 DNA by itself, 39 bases read in frame from the first base. Here is what the overall study found, with its caveats: Baseline TCR diversity was reported to be lower in newly diagnosed patients than in healthy donors and to be lower still in relapsed/refractory patients. Trial patients with a complete response had baseline diversity similar to that of newly diagnosed patients, while partial responders and progressors had significantly lower diversity. Patients starting nivolumab less than 1 year after ASCT had lower diversity and were excluded from later analyses to avoid confounding by immune reconstitution. The study covered only a single clinical trial cohort, and the causes of the repertoire differences, possibly disease activity or prior therapy, were still not defined. CD4+ but not CD8+ TCR diversity rose significantly by C4D1 (p=0.0027 vs p=0.16), most apparent in complete responders (p=0.02).

This specimen was peripheral blood mononuclear cells (PBMCs), taken at baseline. The chain couples TRBV27 to TRBJ2-7, with the D gene too uncertain to name. The clonotype was recovered from a human donor with classical Hodgkin lymphoma. The DNA sequence is given as TGTGCCAGCAGTCAAGGAGTAACCTACGAGCAGTACTTC. Its translation is CASSQGVTYEQYF.